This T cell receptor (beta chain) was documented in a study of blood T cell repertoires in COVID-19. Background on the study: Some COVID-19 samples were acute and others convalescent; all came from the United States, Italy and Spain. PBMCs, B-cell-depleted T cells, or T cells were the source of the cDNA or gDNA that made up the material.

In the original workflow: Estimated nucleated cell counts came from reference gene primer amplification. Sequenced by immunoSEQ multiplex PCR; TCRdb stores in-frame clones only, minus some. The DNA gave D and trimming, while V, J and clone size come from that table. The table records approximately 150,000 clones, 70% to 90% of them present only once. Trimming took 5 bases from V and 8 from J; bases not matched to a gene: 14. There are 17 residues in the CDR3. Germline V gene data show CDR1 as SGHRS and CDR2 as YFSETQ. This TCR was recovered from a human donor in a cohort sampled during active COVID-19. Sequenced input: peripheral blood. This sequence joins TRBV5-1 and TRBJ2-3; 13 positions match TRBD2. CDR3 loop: CASRVDTSGRAGGTQYF. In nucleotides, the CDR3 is TGCGCCAGCAGGGTAGATACTAGCGGGAGGGCCGGTGGTACGCAGTATTTT.